The TCR beta chain under discussion was sequenced for a study of T cell changes during pregnancy in multiple sclerosis. The method was immunoSEQ multiplex PCR; TCRdb's version includes in-frame clones alone and lacks a portion of them. Seen here are around 36,000 clones, 80% to 95% observed once, and the top ten hold approximately 0.41%. Losses at the gene ends were 6 bases for V and 0 bases for J; bases not matched to a gene: 4. The CDR3 is 15 amino acids. The V gene's germline CDR1 is MDHEN and CDR2 SYDVKM. This specimen was CD4+ T cells from peripheral blood mononuclear cells, taken in the third trimester of pregnancy. The chain uses TRBV28 and TRBJ1-3; 8 positions agree with TRBD1. The sequence came from a female donor with multiple sclerosis, enrolled in a pregnancy study. The CDR3 sequence: CASSNRGSSGNTIYF. The CDR3 coding sequence is TGTGCCAGCAGCAACAGGGGGAGCTCTGGAAACACCATATATTTT.